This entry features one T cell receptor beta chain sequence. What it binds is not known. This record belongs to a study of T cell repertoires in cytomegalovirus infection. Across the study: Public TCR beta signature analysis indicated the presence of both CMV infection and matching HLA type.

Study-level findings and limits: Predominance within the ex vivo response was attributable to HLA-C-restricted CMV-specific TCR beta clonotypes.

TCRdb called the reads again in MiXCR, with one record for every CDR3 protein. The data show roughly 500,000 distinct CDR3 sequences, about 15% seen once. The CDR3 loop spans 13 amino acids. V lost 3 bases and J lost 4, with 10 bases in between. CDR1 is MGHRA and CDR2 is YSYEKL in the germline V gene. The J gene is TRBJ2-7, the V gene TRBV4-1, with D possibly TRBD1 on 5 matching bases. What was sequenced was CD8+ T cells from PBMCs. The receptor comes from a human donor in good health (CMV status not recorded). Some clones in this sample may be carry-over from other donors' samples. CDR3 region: CASSHQGGYEQYF. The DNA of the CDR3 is TGCGCCAGCAGCCACCAGGGTGGATACGAGCAGTACTTC.